These 30 T cell receptor beta chains share one sample of origin, sequenced in a study of T cell repertoires in cytomegalovirus infection. TCRdb recomputed calls from the reads with MiXCR, one row per CDR3 protein. The repertoire consists of about 890,000 distinct CDR3 sequences, with 31% occurring once and the leading ten covering about 14%. These TCRs are of unknown antigen specificity. The sequencing used cultured CD8+ T cells from PBMCs, collected from culture after CMV antigen stimulation. Every receptor here comes from a human donor in good health (CMV status not recorded). Some clones in this sample may be carry-over from other donors' samples.

There are a few counts of this clonotype. This chain's CDR3 is CASRKSRGSSYNEQFF. The CDR3 nucleotides read TGTGCCAGCAGGAAATCGCGGGGGAGCTCCTACAATGAGCAGTTCTTC. The V and J genes are TRBV2 and TRBJ2-1, with 7 bases aligning to TRBD2. The V and J ends lost 6 bases and 0 bases, in that order; junction bases with no gene match: 8. Germline V gives CDR1 SNHLY, CDR2 FYNNEI. The CDR3 has 16 residues.

This clonotype occurred a few times. The gene calls are TRBV7-2 and TRBJ1-4; D is perhaps TRBD1 (6 bases). The CDR3 runs 14 residues. The V gene's germline CDR1 is SGHTA and CDR2 FQGNSA. Trimming removed 2 bases from V and 5 bases from J, with 9 bases in between. The CDR3: CASSLFRGNEKLFF. In DNA, the CDR3 is TGTGCCAGCAGCTTATTCAGGGGAAATGAAAAACTGTTTTTT.

This clonotype was found a few times. CDR3 DNA: TGTGCCAGCAGCGACCGGTACGAGCAGTACTTC. Translated: CASSDRYEQYF. The V and J genes are TRBV25-1 and TRBJ2-7; D is undetermined. CDR1 MGHDK and CDR2 SYGVNS come from the germline V gene. CDR3 length: 11 amino acids. The V gene lost 6 bases and the J gene lost 4 bases, with 7 bases spanning the gap.

This chain connects TRBV7-6 to TRBJ2-1, with 8 bases that match TRBD2. The V and J ends lost 5 bases and 16 bases, in that order; junction bases with no gene match: 16. The germline V gene has CDR1 SGHVS and CDR2 FNYEAQ. This CDR3 has 14 amino acids. The CDR3 DNA reads as TGTGCCAGCAGCCCTTCTTTCGGGGGGGGGCGATGTTTCTTC. Its protein is CASSPSFGGGRCFF.

This sequence joins TRBV11-2 and TRBJ1-1; D call uncertain. V dropped 1 base and J dropped 2 bases, with 8 bases sitting between them. Germline CDR1 is SGHAT and CDR2 is FQNNGV. The CDR3 extends over 14 amino acids. The CDR3 loop reads CASSLVSANTEAFF. The CDR3 DNA is TGTGCCAGCAGCTTAGTCAGCGCTAACACTGAAGCTTTCTTT.

In this sample, this clonotype turned up a few times. The V gene is TRBV27, the J gene TRBJ2-5, with D perhaps matching TRBD2 (5 bases). This CDR3 spans 15 amino acids. V gave up 4 bases and J gave up 0 bases, with 12 bases separating them. The germline CDR1 and CDR2 sequences are MNHEY and SMNVEV (reference sequence). DNA for the CDR3: TGTGCCAGCAGTTCAGGAGGTAGGGACCAAGAGACCCAGTACTTC. Translated, it gives CASSSGGRDQETQYF.

This chain connects TRBV28 to TRBJ2-4, with D possibly TRBD1 on 5 matching bases. This CDR3 region has 15 residues. V was cut by 7 bases and J by 6 bases, with 19 bases left in between. Germline values: CDR1 MDHEN, CDR2 SYDVKM. CDR3 in DNA: TGTGCCAGCAATCCCCCAAACGAGCAGGGAAACATTCAGTACTTC. Its translation: CASNPPNEQGNIQYF.

This clonotype has at least ten counts. This rearrangement joins TRBV7-8 to TRBJ2-5; a weak D match, TRBD1 (8 bases). V gave up 10 bases and J gave up 4 bases, with 19 bases separating them. The CDR3 is 14 residues long. Germline assignment: CDR1 SGHVS and CDR2 FQNEAQ. The CDR3 DNA reads TGTGCCATACGAAGGACAGGGAGGGCAGAGACCCAGTACTTC. Protein: CAIRRTGRAETQYF.

This chain connects TRBV15 to TRBJ1-5; D uncertain. V was cut by 4 bases and J by 6 bases, with 16 bases left in between. Germline values: CDR1 LNHNV, CDR2 YYDKDF (reference sequence). CDR3 size: 15 residues. CDR3 nucleotide sequence: TGTGCCACCAGCACAGACCCCGGGCATAGTCAGCCCCAGCATTTT. It codes for CATSTDPGHSQPQHF.

The genes are TRBV4-1 and TRBJ1-5; the match to TRBD1 covers 7 bases. The trim removed 4 bases at V and 4 bases at J, leaving 13 bases unmatched. This CDR3 spans 17 amino acids. Germline assignment: CDR1 MGHRA and CDR2 YSYEKL. This chain's CDR3 is CASSRVEGANINQPQHF. CDR3 coding DNA: TGCGCCAGCAGCCGAGTGGAGGGGGCGAACATTAATCAGCCCCAGCATTTT.

This clonotype appeared many times. The CDR3 DNA is TGTGCCAGCAGCTTATCAGGGCCAGACACTGAAGCTTTCTTT. Encoded protein: CASSLSGPDTEAFF. V and J are TRBV7-8 and TRBJ1-1, with D maybe TRBD1 (5 bases). The germline gives CDR1 SGHVS, CDR2 FQNEAQ. V lost 2 bases and J 3 bases, leaving 10 bases between the germline ends. This CDR3 region has 14 residues.

In its sample, this clonotype was seen many times. CDR3 sequence (DNA): TGTGCCAGCAGCTTATCCGACTGGCCGAACACCGGGGAGCTGTTTTTT. Residues: CASSLSDWPNTGELFF. V and J are TRBV7-9 and TRBJ2-2; D ambiguous. The V gene's germline CDR1 is SEHNR and CDR2 FQNEAQ (reference sequence). The V gene lost 2 bases and the J gene lost 0 bases, with 10 bases spanning the gap. CDR3 length: 16 residues.

In this sample, this clonotype turned up a few times. The V gene is TRBV27, the J gene TRBJ2-1, with 7 bases matching TRBD2. J gave up 4 bases and V 8 bases, and 8 bases lay outside the gene matches. From germline, CDR1 is MNHEY and CDR2 SMNVEV (reference sequence). This CDR3 is built from 14 residues. The CDR3 loop reads CASSNGGGYNEQFF. CDR3 sequence (DNA): TGTGCCAGCTCGAACGGCGGGGGTTACAATGAGCAGTTCTTC.

V and J are TRBV6-5 and TRBJ2-5; 9 bases align to TRBD1. The CDR3 length is 13 residues. CDR1 is MNHEY, CDR2 SVGAGI, per germline. J gave up 6 bases and V 7 bases, and 6 bases lay outside the gene matches. CDR3 nucleotide sequence: TGTGCCAGCAAGGGACAGGGTGTGCAGACCCAGTACTTC. Translation gives CASKGQGVQTQYF.

The table lists this clonotype with a few counts. CDR3 coding DNA: TGCGCCAGCAGCCAAGAAGGGGCGACTGAAGCTTTCTTT. Protein product: CASSQEGATEAFF. The chain recombines TRBV4-1 with TRBJ1-1; a possible D gene is TRBD1 (5 bases). V was cut by 0 bases and J by 5 bases, with 7 bases left in between. The CDR3 covers 13 residues. Germline CDR1 is MGHRA and CDR2 is YSYEKL.

This clonotype was counted between two and nine times. V is TRBV11-3 and J is TRBJ2-5, with no clear D. The V and J ends lost 4 bases and 4 bases respectively, with 13 bases between them. The CDR3 runs 14 residues. Germline-derived CDR1 and CDR2 are SGHNT and YENEEA. CDR3 nucleotide sequence: TGTGCCAGCAGCTCCCCGGAAACGGGAGAGACCCAGTACTTC. It is translated as CASSSPETGETQYF.

V and J are TRBV27 and TRBJ1-1; unclear D gene. V dropped 0 bases and J dropped 5 bases, with 7 bases sitting between them. This CDR3 comprises 13 residues. Germline values: CDR1 MNHEY, CDR2 SMNVEV (reference sequence). The CDR3 sequence: CASSLSGWTEAFF. CDR3 coding DNA: TGTGCCAGCAGTTTATCAGGGTGGACTGAAGCTTTCTTT.

V usage is TRBV4-1 and J usage is TRBJ2-4, with a weak D call TRBD2 (5 bases). The germline V gene encodes CDR1 MGHRA and CDR2 YSYEKL. V dropped 2 bases and J dropped 7 bases, with 9 bases sitting between them. The CDR3 runs 13 residues. The CDR3 bases are TGCGCCAGCAGCCAACGGACTCTCAACATTCAGTACTTC. Its translation: CASSQRTLNIQYF.

The V call is TRBV14, the J call TRBJ2-6; weak D call: TRBD1 (6 bases). The CDR3 contains 17 residues. CDR1 is SGHDN, CDR2 FVKESK, per germline. The germline V and J ends were trimmed by 0 bases and 2 bases, with 11 bases remaining between them. CDR3 in amino acids: CASSQERNRAGANVLTF. The CDR3 nucleotides read TGTGCCAGCAGCCAAGAACGTAACAGGGCTGGGGCCAACGTCCTGACTTTC.

J is TRBJ1-1 and V is TRBV5-1, with a tentative D call TRBD1 (5 bases). This CDR3 is 14 amino acids long. Between the trimmed V and J ends, which lost 4 bases and 4 bases, there was a span of 14 bases. CDR1 is SGHRS and CDR2 is YFSETQ in the germline V gene. CDR3 protein: CASSPSGASTEAFF. The DNA for the CDR3 is TGCGCCAGCAGCCCGTCCGGGGCGAGCACTGAAGCTTTCTTT. Full variable domain (outside the CDR3, taken from reference TRBV5-1 and TRBJ1-1): KAGVTQTPRYLIKTRGQQVTLSCSPISGHRSVSWYQQTPGQGLQFLFEYFSETQRNKGNFPGRFSGRQFSNSRSEMNVSTLELGDSALYLCASSPSGASTEAFFGQGTRLTVV.

Ten or more counts support this clonotype. The V and J genes are TRBV12-3 or TRBV12-4 and TRBJ1-1; D not certain. V gave up 6 bases and J gave up 0 bases, with 11 bases separating them. This CDR3 spans 14 amino acids. CDR3 in DNA: TGTGCCAGCAGAACCTCTGGGTTGAACACTGAAGCTTTCTTT. Residues: CASRTSGLNTEAFF.

The V and J genes are TRBV10-3 and TRBJ2-1, with 9 bases fitting TRBD2. The CDR3 covers 17 residues. The V gene end was trimmed by 3 bases and the J gene end by 7 bases; junction bases not matched to a gene: 13. Germline V lookup: CDR1 ENHRY, CDR2 SYGVKD. CDR3: CAISEVTGSGGPNEQFF. The CDR3 nucleotides read TGTGCCATCAGTGAAGTGACCGGGAGCGGGGGGCCAAATGAGCAGTTCTTC.

Ten or more counts support this clonotype. The chain has TRBV7-2 and TRBJ1-2; 9 bases are a match to TRBD1. Germline assignment: CDR1 SGHTA and CDR2 FQGNSA. The CDR3 has 16 residues. J lost 6 bases, V lost 1 base, and 9 bases had no gene match. The CDR3 sequence is CASSLVPGQGRHGYTF. CDR3 nucleotide sequence: TGTGCCAGCAGCTTAGTCCCGGGACAGGGTAGGCATGGCTACACCTTC.

This clonotype was counted a single time. The chain couples TRBV29-1 to TRBJ2-1, with 8 bases fitting TRBD1. The germline CDR1 and CDR2 sequences are SQVTM and ANQGSEA. Trimming removed 3 bases from V and 0 bases from J; junction bases left unmatched: 1. The CDR3 spans 14 residues. The CDR3 sequence is CSVETGVSYNEQFF. The CDR3 nucleotides read TGCAGCGTTGAGACAGGGGTCTCCTACAATGAGCAGTTCTTC.

The gene calls are TRBV7-9 and TRBJ1-5; no clear D. Trimming took off 5 bases at V and 7 bases at J, with 12 bases between the two ends. The CDR3 spans 13 residues. Germline CDR1 is SEHNR and CDR2 is FQNEAQ (reference sequence). The CDR3 loop is CASSPGSWQPQHF. For the CDR3, the DNA is TGTGCCAGCAGCCCAGGTTCGTGGCAGCCCCAGCATTTT. Supplemented by reference TRBV7-9 and TRBJ1-5, the full variable domain reads DTGVSQNPRHKITKRGQNVTFRCDPISEHNRLYWYRQTLGQGPEFLTYFQNEAQLEKSRLLSDRFSAERPKGSFSTLEIQRTEQGDSAMYLCASSPGSWQPQHFGDGTRLSIL.

This clonotype was seen a few times. J is TRBJ2-1 and V is TRBV19, with 7 nucleotides matching TRBD1. Unmatched junction bases numbered 7, after V lost 6 bases and J lost 8 bases. The CDR3 has 13 amino acids. Germline V gives CDR1 LNHDA, CDR2 SQIVND (reference sequence). The CDR3 spells CASRDRTADEQFF. CDR3 nucleotide sequence: TGTGCCAGTAGGGACAGGACGGCCGATGAGCAGTTCTTC.

The chain recombines TRBV7-9 with TRBJ2-2; 10 nucleotides match TRBD1. CDR1 SEHNR and CDR2 FQNEAQ come from the germline V gene (reference sequence). The trim removed 4 bases at V and 6 bases at J, leaving 5 bases unmatched. The CDR3 runs 15 residues. CDR3 sequence (DNA): TGTGCCAGCAGCTCCCGGGACAGGGGATCCGGGGAGCTGTTTTTT. Amino acids: CASSSRDRGSGELFF.

The J gene is TRBJ2-7, the V gene TRBV12-3 or TRBV12-4; D is possibly TRBD1 or TRBD2 (5 bases each). Deletions cut 5 bases from V and 0 bases from J, with 11 bases between. The CDR3 length is 14 residues. The CDR3, as DNA: TGTGCCAGCAGTCCGGGGCTGAGCTCCTACGAGCAGTACGTC. Translation gives CASSPGLSSYEQYV.

This clonotype has more than one count but fewer than ten. The chain is built from TRBV5-4 and TRBJ1-3; no firm D call. The germline gives CDR1 SGHNT, CDR2 YYREEE (reference sequence). V gave up 4 bases and J gave up 5 bases, with 10 bases separating them. The length of the CDR3 is 13 residues. CDR3 nucleotide sequence: TGTGCCAGCAGCAGGTTTGAGCGAAACACCATATATTTT. It specifies CASSRFERNTIYF. The full variable domain, with the rest looked up from reference TRBV5-4 and TRBJ1-3, is ETGVTQSPTHLIKTRGQQVTLRCSSQSGHNTVSWYQQALGQGPQFIFQYYREEENGRGNFPPRFSGLQFPNYSSELNVNALELDDSALYLCASSRFERNTIYFGEGSWLTVV.

Only a few counts were recorded for this clonotype. This chain uses TRBV25-1 with TRBJ2-5; either TRBD1 or TRBD2 may fit D (5 bases each). V dropped 3 bases and J dropped 0 bases, with 14 bases sitting between them. Per the germline V gene, CDR1 is MGHDK and CDR2 is SYGVNS. This CDR3 is built from 16 residues. CDR3 nucleotides: TGTGCCAGCAGTGATCCCGGGACGAGGTACCAAGAGACCCAGTACTTC. Translating it yields CASSDPGTRYQETQYF.